This TCR beta chain was recovered during a study of shared clonotypes between healthy human individuals (dated by TCRdb to about 2020). For the study in its entirety: A couple of women and three men aged 18 to 49 years were included in the cohort. For each donor, three plates each were used for CD4 naive and CD4 memory, two plates were used for CD8 naive, and one plate was used for CD8 memory. The study deeply sequenced blood TCR repertoires of five healthy adults to estimate repertoire size and the extent of clonotype sharing between individuals. To increase sequencing depth and limit assay-specific biases, TCR repertoire library preparation and sequencing were carried out by different laboratories using diverse techniques. Per donor, leukapheresis produced somewhere between about 0.94 and 9 billion PBMCs.

Using the deep immunoSEQ assay, TCR CDR3 regions were amplified from genomic DNA by multiplex PCR. Genomic DNA extracted from each cell subset was distributed evenly over all wells of several immunoSEQ 96-well plates, and each plate served as one replicate. For sorted subsets, 200 ng of genomic DNA, equivalent to some 33,000 T cell genomes, went into each replicate PCR. Purified libraries were quantified with a Qubit 3.0 fluorometer, sized on a Bioanalyzer 2100, and re-quantified with the KAPA Library Quantification kit. A separate single-read 150-cycle Illumina NextSeq 550 flow cell was used to sequence each immunoSEQ 96-well plate. Per the authors' processing: Because the immunoSEQ output held only junctional sequences and lacked quality scores, the filtering could not match the filtering applied to full-length reads. Sequences were annotated with PyIR, a Python wrapper for IgBLAST v1.9, and V/J genes and CDR3 were assigned using IMGT germline references. Any read was removed if the V/J assignment was weak (E-value above 1e-6), the CDR3 was missing, or the read contained stop codons, out-of-frame junctions, or ambiguous translated residues. A V3J clonotype was defined by an identical inferred V gene, J gene, and CDR3 amino acid sequence. Percentage overlap between repertoires was computed as shared unique clonotypes divided by the size of the smaller repertoire. Richness of each repertoire was evaluated using RTK rarefaction, the Chao1 estimator, and Recon v2.1 estimates of unobserved clonotypes. OLGA was used to compute generation probabilities for all TCRbeta clonotypes that the gDNA method yielded from a handful of donors. In its TCRdb copy, this immuneACCESS table keeps in-frame sequences only and misses some clones. Where compared with another copy, unresolved V genes explain less than half of these, and the others have no known cause. V, J and clone size were drawn from that table, and D and trimming were deduced from the DNA. This sample has approximately 2,000,000 clones in its table, and approximately 90% of those were observed once. Jointly, the top ten make up about 0.41% of the sample.

Notes on this clone: The antigen it binds to is not known. Base qualities were left out, and no much larger clone turns up one base away.

V and J are truncated by 5 bases and 0 bases respectively, leaving an intervening sequence of 8 bases. Measured from the cysteine to the phenylalanine, the CDR3 is 15 residues long. The entry retains the CDR3 DNA only, 45 bases that are in frame from base 1. The germline V gene (reference sequence) supplies CDR1 SEHNR and CDR2 FQNEAQ. The donors were healthy, HIV-negative adults with no recently reported acute infections or vaccinations. Only Caucasian adults living in Nashville, Tennessee, USA were represented among the donors. CD4+ T cells were enriched by magnetic negative selection, after which naive cells were positively selected on CD45RA and the negative fraction was taken as the memory subset. Blood was obtained by leukapheresis, after which PBMCs were separated by Ficoll-Histopaque density gradient centrifugation and cryopreserved in liquid nitrogen vapor phase. Purity and quantity of every magnetically sorted T cell population were checked by analytical flow cytometry. Genomic DNA was isolated from each sorted fraction and quantified by UV absorbance on a Nanodrop 2000c.

Broader findings and caveats from the paper: Estimated clonotype richness was generally larger for naive than for memory subsets. Sampling was limited to blood, and TCR repertoires in tissue likely differ from TCR repertoires in blood. Pairwise subsampling led to the expectation that sequencing depth would affect the degree of clonotype sharing among donors. Clonotypes shared by all four sorted-subset donors showed higher generation probabilities than non-shared clonotypes. Because the study included a small number of donors, the genetic and exposure-history diversity represented was limited. Across a handful of donors, 4.5% to 6.5% of naive CD4, more than 3% of naive CD8, 2% to 2.5% of memory CD4, and about 0.4% of memory CD8 clonotypes were shared. Incomplete sequencing was indicated by rarefaction of sorted-subset datasets, despite the large sequencing depth.

The sequenced sample consisted of naive CD4+ T cells from PBMCs. The meaning of the sample's cell subset or site label: CD45RA+ positively selected. In this chain, TRBV7-9 is recombined with TRBJ2-6; the D segment cannot be called with confidence. This TCR derives from a man between 18 and 29 years old in good health. Some clones in this sample may be carry-over from other donors' samples. CDR3 sequence: CASSHYLSGANVLTF. The DNA reads as follows: TGTGCCAGCAGCCATTACCTCTCTGGGGCCAACGTCCTGACTTTC.